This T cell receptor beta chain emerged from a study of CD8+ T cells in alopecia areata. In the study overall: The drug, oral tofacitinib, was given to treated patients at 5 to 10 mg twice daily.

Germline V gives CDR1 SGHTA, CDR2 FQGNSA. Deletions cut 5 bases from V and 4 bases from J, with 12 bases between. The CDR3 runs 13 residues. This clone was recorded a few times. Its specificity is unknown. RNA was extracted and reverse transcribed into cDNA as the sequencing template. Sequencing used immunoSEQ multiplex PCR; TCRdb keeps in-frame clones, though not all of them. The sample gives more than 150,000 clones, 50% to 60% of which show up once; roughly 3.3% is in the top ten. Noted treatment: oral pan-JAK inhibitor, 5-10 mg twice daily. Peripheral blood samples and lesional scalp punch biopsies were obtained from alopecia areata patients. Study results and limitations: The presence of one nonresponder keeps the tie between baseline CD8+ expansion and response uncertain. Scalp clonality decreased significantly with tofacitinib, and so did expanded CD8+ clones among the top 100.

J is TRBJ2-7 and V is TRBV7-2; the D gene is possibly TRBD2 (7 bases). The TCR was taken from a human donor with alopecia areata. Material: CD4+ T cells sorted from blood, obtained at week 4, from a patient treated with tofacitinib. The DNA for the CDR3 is TGTGCCAGCAGCGACGGGGGGCCATACGAGCAGTACTTC. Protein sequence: CASSDGGPYEQYF. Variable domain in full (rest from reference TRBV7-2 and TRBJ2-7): GAGVSQSPSNKVTEKGKDVELRCDPISGHTALYWYRQSLGQGLEFLIYFQGNSAPDKSGLPSDRFSAERTGGSVSTLTIQRTQQEDSAVYLCASSDGGPYEQYFGPGTRLTVT.